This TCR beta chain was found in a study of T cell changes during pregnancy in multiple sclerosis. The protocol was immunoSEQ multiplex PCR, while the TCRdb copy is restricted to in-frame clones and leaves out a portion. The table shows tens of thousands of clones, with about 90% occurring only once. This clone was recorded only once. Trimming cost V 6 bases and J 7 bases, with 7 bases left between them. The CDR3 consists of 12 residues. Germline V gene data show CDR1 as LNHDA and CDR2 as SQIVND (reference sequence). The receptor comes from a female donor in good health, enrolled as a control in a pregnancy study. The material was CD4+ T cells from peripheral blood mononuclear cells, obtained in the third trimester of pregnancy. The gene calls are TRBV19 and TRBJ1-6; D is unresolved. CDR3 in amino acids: CASRRENSPLHF. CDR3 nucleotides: TGTGCCAGTAGGAGAGAAAATTCACCCCTCCACTTT.